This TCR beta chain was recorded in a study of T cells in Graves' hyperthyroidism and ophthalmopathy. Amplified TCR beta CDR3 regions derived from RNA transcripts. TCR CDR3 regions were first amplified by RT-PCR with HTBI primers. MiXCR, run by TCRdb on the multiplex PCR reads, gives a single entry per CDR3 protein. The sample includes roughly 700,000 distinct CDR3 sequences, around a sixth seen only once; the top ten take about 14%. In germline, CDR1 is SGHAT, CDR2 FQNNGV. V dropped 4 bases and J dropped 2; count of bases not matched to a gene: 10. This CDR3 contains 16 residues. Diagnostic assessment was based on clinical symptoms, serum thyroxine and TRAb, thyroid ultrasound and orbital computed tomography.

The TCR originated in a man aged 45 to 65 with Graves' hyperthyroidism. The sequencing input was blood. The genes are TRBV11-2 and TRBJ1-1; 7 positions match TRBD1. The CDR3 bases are TGTGCCAGCAGCTCCCCCCCATGGACAGGTAACACTGAAGCTTTCTTT. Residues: CASSSPPWTGNTEAFF.